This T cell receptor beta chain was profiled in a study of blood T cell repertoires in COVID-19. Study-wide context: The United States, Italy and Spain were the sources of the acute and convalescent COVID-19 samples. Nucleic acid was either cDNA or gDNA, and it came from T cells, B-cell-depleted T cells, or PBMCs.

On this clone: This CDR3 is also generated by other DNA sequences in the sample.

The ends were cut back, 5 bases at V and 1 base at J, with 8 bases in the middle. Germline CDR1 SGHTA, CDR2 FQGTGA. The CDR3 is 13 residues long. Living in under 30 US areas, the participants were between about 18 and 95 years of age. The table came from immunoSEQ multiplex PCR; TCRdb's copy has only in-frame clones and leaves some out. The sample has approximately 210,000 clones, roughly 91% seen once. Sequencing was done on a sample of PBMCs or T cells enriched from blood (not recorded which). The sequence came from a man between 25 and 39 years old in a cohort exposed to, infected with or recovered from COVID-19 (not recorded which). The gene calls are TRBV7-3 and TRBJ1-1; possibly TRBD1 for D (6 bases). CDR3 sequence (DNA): TGTGCCAGCAGCCTGACAGGGAACACTGAAGCTTTCTTT. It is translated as CASSLTGNTEAFF.